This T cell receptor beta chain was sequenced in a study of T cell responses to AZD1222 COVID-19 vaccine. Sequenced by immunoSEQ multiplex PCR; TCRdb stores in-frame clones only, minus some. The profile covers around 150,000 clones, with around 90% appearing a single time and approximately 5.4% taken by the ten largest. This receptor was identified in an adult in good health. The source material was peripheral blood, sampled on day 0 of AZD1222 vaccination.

The CDR3 bases are TGTGCCAGCAGCCAAGACAGGGTTGTGGATGAGCAGTTCTTC. Amino acids: CASSQDRVVDEQFF. This chain uses TRBV3-1 (or the pseudogene TRBV3-2) with TRBJ2-1, with TRBD1 as a possible D gene (5 bases). Germline values: CDR1 LGHDT, CDR2 YNNKEL (reference sequence). The V end lost 0 bases, the J end lost 8 bases, and 11 bases lay between the germline ends. CDR3 length equals 14 residues.